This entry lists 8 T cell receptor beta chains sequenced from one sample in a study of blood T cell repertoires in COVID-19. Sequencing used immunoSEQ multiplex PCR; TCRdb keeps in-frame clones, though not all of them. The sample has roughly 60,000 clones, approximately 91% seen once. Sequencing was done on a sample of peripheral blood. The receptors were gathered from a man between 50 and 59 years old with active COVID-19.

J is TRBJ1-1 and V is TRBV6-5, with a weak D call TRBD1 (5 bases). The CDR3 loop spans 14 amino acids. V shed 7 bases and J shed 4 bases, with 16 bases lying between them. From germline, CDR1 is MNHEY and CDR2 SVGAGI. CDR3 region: CASIERGRRTEAFF. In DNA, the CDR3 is TGTGCCAGCATCGAACGGGGGAGACGCACTGAAGCTTTCTTT.

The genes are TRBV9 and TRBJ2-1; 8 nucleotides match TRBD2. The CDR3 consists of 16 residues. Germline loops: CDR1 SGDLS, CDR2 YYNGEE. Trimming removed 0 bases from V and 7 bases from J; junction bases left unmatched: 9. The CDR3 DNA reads TGTGCCAGCAGCGTAGTACGCCTAGCGGGTATGAATGAGCAGTTCTTC. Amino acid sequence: CASSVVRLAGMNEQFF.

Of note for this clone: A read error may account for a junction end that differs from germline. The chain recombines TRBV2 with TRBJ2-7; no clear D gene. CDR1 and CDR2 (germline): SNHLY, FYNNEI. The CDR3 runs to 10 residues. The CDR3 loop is CASNGFEHHF. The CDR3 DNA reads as TGTGCCAGCAACGGGTTTGAACACCACTTC.

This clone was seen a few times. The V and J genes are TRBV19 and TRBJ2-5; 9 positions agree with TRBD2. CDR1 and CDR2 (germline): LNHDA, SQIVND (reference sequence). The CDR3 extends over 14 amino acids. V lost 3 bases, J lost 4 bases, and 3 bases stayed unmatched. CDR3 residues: CASSMGTSPETQYF. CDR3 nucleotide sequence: TGTGCCAGTAGTATGGGGACTAGCCCAGAGACCCAGTACTTC.

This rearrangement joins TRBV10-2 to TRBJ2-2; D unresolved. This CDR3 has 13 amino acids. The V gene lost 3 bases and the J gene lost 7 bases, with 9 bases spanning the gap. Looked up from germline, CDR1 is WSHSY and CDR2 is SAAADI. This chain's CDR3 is CASSDTNVGELFF. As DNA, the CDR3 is TGCGCCAGCAGTGATACAAACGTCGGGGAGCTGTTTTTT.

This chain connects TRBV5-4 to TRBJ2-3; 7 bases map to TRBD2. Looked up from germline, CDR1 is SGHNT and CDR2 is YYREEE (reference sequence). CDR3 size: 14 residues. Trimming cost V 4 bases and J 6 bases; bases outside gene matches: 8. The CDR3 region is CASSRRGGEDTQYF. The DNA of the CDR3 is TGTGCCAGCAGCCGCCGCGGGGGTGAGGATACGCAGTATTTT.

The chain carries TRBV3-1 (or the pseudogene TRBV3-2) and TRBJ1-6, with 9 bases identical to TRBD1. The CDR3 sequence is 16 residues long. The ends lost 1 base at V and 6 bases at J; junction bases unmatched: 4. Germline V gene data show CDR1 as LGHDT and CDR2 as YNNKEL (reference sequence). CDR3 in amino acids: CASSQGRTGANSPLHF. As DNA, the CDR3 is TGTGCCAGCAGCCAAGGGAGGACAGGGGCTAATTCACCCCTCCACTTT.

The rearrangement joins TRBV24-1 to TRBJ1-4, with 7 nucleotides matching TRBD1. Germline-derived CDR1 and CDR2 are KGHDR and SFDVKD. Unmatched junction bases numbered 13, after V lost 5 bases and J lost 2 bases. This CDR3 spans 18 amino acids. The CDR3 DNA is TGTGCCACCAGTGCCACGACAGGGAAGAGGTTGACTAATGAAAAACTGTTTTTT. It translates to CATSATTGKRLTNEKLFF.